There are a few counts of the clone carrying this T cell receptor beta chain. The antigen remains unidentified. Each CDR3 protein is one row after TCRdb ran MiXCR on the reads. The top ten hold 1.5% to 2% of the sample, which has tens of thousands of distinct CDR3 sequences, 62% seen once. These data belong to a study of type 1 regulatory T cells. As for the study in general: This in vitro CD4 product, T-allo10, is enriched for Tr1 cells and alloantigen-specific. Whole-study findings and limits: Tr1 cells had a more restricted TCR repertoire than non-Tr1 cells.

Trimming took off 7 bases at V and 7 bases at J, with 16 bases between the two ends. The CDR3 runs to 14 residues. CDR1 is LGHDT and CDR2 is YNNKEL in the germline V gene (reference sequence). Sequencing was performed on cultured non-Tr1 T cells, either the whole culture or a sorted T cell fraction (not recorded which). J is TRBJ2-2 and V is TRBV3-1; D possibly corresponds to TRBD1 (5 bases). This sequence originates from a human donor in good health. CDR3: CASTLTAQFGELFF. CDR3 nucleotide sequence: TGTGCCAGCACCCTGACAGCCCAATTCGGGGAGCTGTTTTTT.